The TCR beta chain described here comes from a study of blood T cells in healthy people across ages. Germline V gives CDR1 SSHAT, CDR2 FNYEAQ (reference sequence). The CDR3 covers 13 residues. For the second PCR, which ran for about 7 to 11 cycles, a sample-barcoded 5' primer and a J-beta primer mix were used. TCRdb itself ran the 5' RACE reads through MiXCR, one entry per CDR3 protein. The table shows roughly 1 million distinct CDR3 sequences, with 20% to 25% occurring only once. As regards this clonotype: An end of the junction differs from the germline gene, which may be a read error.

The data were also submitted as part of a second study, on T cells of mothers and their children.

The TCR comes from a girl under 10 years old in good health. Sequenced material: blood. The chain combines TRBV7-7 with TRBJ2-1; D possibly corresponds to TRBD1 (5 bases). The DNA end is more similar to TRBJ2-7, so the J call may be wrong. For the CDR3, the DNA is TGTGCTAGCAGCCCGGACAAGGGCCACGAGCAGTACTTC. This encodes CASSPDKGHEQYF.